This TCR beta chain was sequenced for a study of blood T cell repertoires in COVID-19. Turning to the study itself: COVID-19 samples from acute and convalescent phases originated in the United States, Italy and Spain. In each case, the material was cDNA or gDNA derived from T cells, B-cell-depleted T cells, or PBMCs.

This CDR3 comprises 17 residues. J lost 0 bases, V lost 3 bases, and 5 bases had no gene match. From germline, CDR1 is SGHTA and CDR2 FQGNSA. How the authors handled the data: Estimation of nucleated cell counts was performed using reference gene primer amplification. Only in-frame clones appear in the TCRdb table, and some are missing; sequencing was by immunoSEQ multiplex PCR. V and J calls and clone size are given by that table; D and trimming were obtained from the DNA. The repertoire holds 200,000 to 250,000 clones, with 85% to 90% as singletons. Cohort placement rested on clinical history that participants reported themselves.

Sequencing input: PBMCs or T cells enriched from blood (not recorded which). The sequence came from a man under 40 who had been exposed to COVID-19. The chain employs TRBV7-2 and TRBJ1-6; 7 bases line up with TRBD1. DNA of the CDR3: TGTGCCAGCAGCTTTGAGGGGGCGAGCTCCTATAATTCACCCCTCCACTTT. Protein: CASSFEGASSYNSPLHF. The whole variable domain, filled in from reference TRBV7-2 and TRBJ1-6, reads GAGVSQSPSNKVTEKGKDVELRCDPISGHTALYWYRQSLGQGLEFLIYFQGNSAPDKSGLPSDRFSAERTGGSVSTLTIQRTQQEDSAVYLCASSFEGASSYNSPLHFGNGTRLTVT.